The 14 T cell receptor beta chains listed next were all sequenced from one sample in a study of technical replicates of blood from several donors. Data came from immunoSEQ multiplex PCR; TCRdb stores just in-frame clones and leaves some out. The data hold fewer than 95,000 clones, with 94% observed a single time. The sequenced sample consisted of T cells isolated from PBMCs. Receptor source: a human donor in good health.

V gene TRBV11-2 combines with J gene TRBJ1-1; D perhaps matches TRBD1 (5 bases). The CDR3 spans 15 residues. The V and J ends lost 0 bases and 5 bases respectively, with 13 bases between them. Looked up from germline, CDR1 is SGHAT and CDR2 is FQNNGV. The CDR3 coding sequence is TGTGCCAGCAGCTTAGAACCGGGGGAGTCAACTGAAGCTTTCTTT. This encodes CASSLEPGESTEAFF.

This sequence joins TRBV5-1 and TRBJ2-1; TRBD1 matches 9 bases. The V and J ends lost 4 bases and 9 bases, in that order; junction bases with no gene match: 11. Germline assignment: CDR1 SGHRS and CDR2 YFSETQ. The CDR3 totals 15 residues. CDR3 amino acids: CASSPLTGGQAEQFF. Here the CDR3 DNA reads TGCGCCAGCAGCCCCCTGACAGGGGGGCAAGCTGAGCAGTTCTTC.

The chain joins TRBV4-1 to TRBJ2-3, with TRBD2 matching 7 bases. The V gene's germline CDR1 is MGHRA and CDR2 YSYEKL. Trimming at V came to 9 bases and at J to 0 bases, leaving 9 bases not matched to a gene. This CDR3 is built from 15 residues. CDR3 amino acids: CASLLGGSSTDTQYF. In DNA, the CDR3 is TGCGCCAGTCTGCTTGGCGGGAGTAGCACAGATACGCAGTATTTT.

The chain couples TRBV5-1 to TRBJ2-1; 7 bases fit TRBD2. V was pared by 4 bases and J by 5 bases, with 12 bases of the junction left unmatched. From germline, CDR1 is SGHRS and CDR2 YFSETQ. CDR3 size: 16 residues. The DNA for the CDR3 is TGCGCCAGCAGCCAGTTCCCGCGGGGGAACCACAATGAGCAGTTCTTC. This sequence encodes CASSQFPRGNHNEQFF.

The rearrangement uses TRBV29-1 and TRBJ2-2, with 12 bases identical to TRBD1. This CDR3 is 16 amino acids long. Per germline, CDR1 SQVTM and CDR2 ANQGSEA. The ends lost 4 bases at V and 6 bases at J; junction bases unmatched: 9. The CDR3 region has the DNA TGCAGCGTTGGCGGGACAGGGGGCGTTTTAGCCGGGGAGCTGTTTTTT. Protein: CSVGGTGGVLAGELFF.

The chain uses TRBV6-5 and TRBJ1-2; possible D gene TRBD1, 5 bases. The germline V gene encodes CDR1 MNHEY and CDR2 SVGAGI. The CDR3 spans 13 residues. Trimming removed 8 bases from V and 3 bases from J, with 13 bases in between. The CDR3 nucleotides read TGTGCCAGCCGGGCAACAGGCGACTATGGCTACACCTTC. It is translated as CASRATGDYGYTF.

This clone was counted once. The V call is TRBV7-9, the J call TRBJ1-1; D is possibly TRBD1 (5 bases). Per the germline V gene, CDR1 is SEHNR and CDR2 is FQNEAQ (reference sequence). CDR3 size: 13 residues. Between the trimmed V and J ends, which lost 4 bases and 1 base, there was a span of 7 bases. The CDR3 DNA follows: TGTGCCAGCAGCTGGGGCGCGAACACTGAAGCTTTCTTT. This gives the protein CASSWGANTEAFF.

V gene TRBV10-2 combines with J gene TRBJ2-1; 11 nucleotides match TRBD2. This CDR3 has 17 residues. The V and J ends lost 6 bases and 5 bases, in that order; junction bases with no gene match: 12. Germline V gene sequence: CDR1 WSHSY, CDR2 SAAADI. CDR3 DNA: TGCGCCAGCAGCGCCCTGAGGGGACTAGCGGAAAACAATGAGCAGTTCTTC. The encoded protein is CASSALRGLAENNEQFF.

V and J are TRBV6-5 and TRBJ1-5; D may be TRBD1 (5 bases). Looked up from germline, CDR1 is MNHEY and CDR2 is SVGAGI. Trimming stripped 2 bases from V and 15 bases from J, with 20 bases between. CDR3 length: 14 residues. The CDR3, as DNA: TGTGCCAGCAGTTACACCCTTGTTGGGGCGGTTTGGCATTTT. It translates to CASSYTLVGAVWHF.

V is TRBV5-1 and J is TRBJ2-5, with TRBD2 matching 9 bases. The V and J ends lost 7 bases and 1 base, in that order; junction bases with no gene match: 11. CDR3 length: 16 amino acids. The germline V gene has CDR1 SGHRS and CDR2 YFSETQ. The DNA for the CDR3 is TGCGCCAGCCAAGGAGGGACTAGCCCTCTCCAAGAGACCCAGTACTTC. Translated, it gives CASQGGTSPLQETQYF.

The genes are TRBV10-3 and TRBJ1-5; D perhaps matches TRBD1 (6 bases). This CDR3 is 14 amino acids long. CDR1 and CDR2 (germline): ENHRY, SYGVKD. The V gene lost 6 bases and the J gene lost 5 bases, with 14 bases spanning the gap. Here the CDR3 DNA reads TGTGCCATCAGATCTCAGGGGACCGATCAGCCCCAGCATTTT. It specifies CAIRSQGTDQPQHF.

The chain recombines TRBV19 with TRBJ1-1; 10 bases line up with TRBD1. CDR1 is LNHDA and CDR2 is SQIVND in the germline V gene (reference sequence). Unmatched junction bases numbered 3, after V lost 5 bases and J lost 3 bases. The CDR3 extends over 14 amino acids. CDR3 bases: TGTGCCAGTAGTCCGGGGACAGGGGACACTGAAGCTTTCTTT. This encodes CASSPGTGDTEAFF.

CDR3 sequence reads: CASLPGLPSSGSYEQYF. DNA of the CDR3: TGTGCCAGCCTGCCGGGACTACCATCCTCGGGGTCCTACGAGCAGTACTTC. V and J are TRBV25-1 and TRBJ2-7; 7 bases align to TRBD2. After removal of 8 bases from V and 1 base from J, the junction contained 17 bases not matched to a gene. The germline V gene encodes CDR1 MGHDK and CDR2 SYGVNS. This CDR3 region has 17 residues.

The V gene is TRBV7-9, the J gene TRBJ1-4; 9 bases align to TRBD1. V shed 5 bases, J shed 10 bases, and the junction held 8 bases outside the gene matches. The CDR3 runs to 14 residues. In germline, CDR1 is SEHNR, CDR2 FQNEAQ (reference sequence). The CDR3 loop is CASSETGGNGKLFF. The CDR3 DNA sequence: TGTGCCAGCAGCGAAACAGGGGGCAACGGAAAACTGTTTTTT.